This passage covers 21 T cell receptor beta chains from one sample sequenced in a study of T cells in Graves' hyperthyroidism and ophthalmopathy. The CDR3 regions of TCR beta were amplified from RNA transcripts. HTBI primers drove first-round RT-PCR of the TCR CDR3. One entry per CDR3 protein results from TCRdb running MiXCR on the multiplex PCR reads. The sample gives 500,000 to 650,000 distinct CDR3 sequences, about 15% of which show up once; 14% is in the top ten. Material: blood. The receptors stem from a woman in her 40s with Graves' hyperthyroidism.

J is TRBJ1-2 and V is TRBV12-5; 8 positions agree with TRBD1. This CDR3 region has 15 residues. Germline CDR1 and CDR2: LGHNT and FRNRAP. After removal of 1 base from V and 6 bases from J, the junction contained 7 bases not matched to a gene. The CDR3 reads CASGLDLTGADGYTF. Here the CDR3 DNA reads TGTGCTAGTGGTTTGGATTTGACAGGGGCGGATGGCTACACCTTC.

The gene calls are TRBV7-9 and TRBJ1-4; TRBD1 might be the D (6 bases). Germline CDR1 SEHNR, CDR2 FQNEAQ (reference sequence). V lost 5 bases to trimming and J lost 4 bases, with 17 bases between them. This CDR3 spans 16 amino acids. CDR3 in amino acids: CASSKVDSPFNEKLFF. The CDR3 nucleotides read TGTGCCAGCAGCAAGGTGGACAGTCCTTTTAATGAAAAACTGTTTTTT.

The rearrangement links TRBV5-6 to TRBJ1-1; TRBD1 might be the D (5 bases). The V and J ends lost 4 bases and 3 bases respectively, with 19 bases between them. Germline CDR1 is SGHDT and CDR2 is YYEEEE. The CDR3 is 16 residues long. The CDR3 region has the DNA TGTGCCAGCAGCCCTCTTGGGACCATGGGGGACACTGAAGCTTTCTTT. Translating gives CASSPLGTMGDTEAFF.

The genes are TRBV29-1 and TRBJ2-1; D unresolved. This CDR3 is 14 amino acids long. V lost 2 bases and J 0 bases, leaving 8 bases between the germline ends. Per the germline V gene, CDR1 is SQVTM and CDR2 is ANQGSEA. The CDR3 nucleotides are TGCAGCGTTGAAAACTACAGCTCCTACAATGAGCAGTTCTTC. Translation gives CSVENYSSYNEQFF.

This clonotype was counted only a few times. V gene TRBV2 combines with J gene TRBJ1-5; possible D gene TRBD1, 5 bases. Per the germline V gene, CDR1 is SNHLY and CDR2 is FYNNEI. This CDR3 is 13 amino acids long. Between the trimmed V and J ends, which lost 7 bases and 3 bases, there was a span of 10 bases. The CDR3 DNA follows: TGTGCCAGCACATCAGGGACCAATCAGCCCCAGCATTTT. This sequence encodes CASTSGTNQPQHF.

This chain joins TRBV20-1 and TRBJ2-7, with 8 nucleotides matching TRBD1. The V gene end was trimmed by 5 bases and the J gene end by 1 base; junction bases not matched to a gene: 10. Germline V gene lookup returns CDR1 DFQATT and CDR2 SNEGSKA (reference sequence). The length of the CDR3 is 15 residues. The CDR3 loop reads CSAGVTGVRSYEQYF. The CDR3 DNA is TGCAGTGCTGGGGTGACAGGGGTAAGATCCTACGAGCAGTACTTC.

This clonotype appeared many times. The rearrangement links TRBV28 to TRBJ1-5; 7 bases match TRBD1. Trimming removed 6 bases from V and 5 bases from J; junction bases left unmatched: 10. Germline CDR1 and CDR2: MDHEN and SYDVKM. There are 15 residues in the CDR3. CDR3 residues: CASSPLGTADQPQHF. CDR3 in DNA: TGTGCCAGCAGCCCCCTCGGGACAGCTGATCAGCCCCAGCATTTT.

This clonotype was recorded many times. The chain uses TRBV7-2 and TRBJ2-3; D is unresolved. This CDR3 has 13 residues. CDR1 is SGHTA and CDR2 is FQGNSA in the germline V gene. V lost 4 bases and J lost 1, with 6 bases in between. The CDR3 sequence: CASSSDGTDTQYF. CDR3 DNA sequence: TGTGCCAGCAGCTCGGACGGCACAGATACGCAGTATTTT. Complete variable domain (other parts from reference TRBV7-2 and TRBJ2-3): GAGVSQSPSNKVTEKGKDVELRCDPISGHTALYWYRQSLGQGLEFLIYFQGNSAPDKSGLPSDRFSAERTGGSVSTLTIQRTQQEDSAVYLCASSSDGTDTQYFGPGTRLTVL.

There are a few counts of this clonotype. The chain uses TRBV6-1 and TRBJ1-2; weak D call: TRBD1 (5 bases). The CDR3 sequence is 13 residues long. Between the trimmed V and J ends, which lost 1 base and 6 bases, there was a span of 9 bases. Germline CDR1 MNHNS, CDR2 SASEGT. CDR3 loop: CASSEGAGNGYTF. In nucleotides, the CDR3 is TGTGCCAGCAGTGAAGGAGCAGGGAATGGCTACACCTTC.

This clonotype was seen repeatedly, ten times or more. V gene TRBV11-1 combines with J gene TRBJ2-1; 8 bases line up with TRBD2. Germline CDR1 is SGHAT and CDR2 is FQDESV (reference sequence). Trimming removed 5 bases from V and 6 bases from J; junction bases left unmatched: 6. The CDR3 covers 14 residues. CDR3 coding DNA: TGTGCCAGCAGCCGGGGGGGTAGCGTCAATGAGCAGTTCTTC. Translation: CASSRGGSVNEQFF.

On this clonotype itself: Since a much larger clone is just one base distant, this may be a read error. No conserved phenylalanine or tryptophan is present at the end of the CDR3, so a read error is the likely explanation. The chain recombines TRBV30 with TRBJ1-2, with a tentative D call TRBD1 (6 bases). The CDR3 spans 14 residues. With 2 bases removed from V and 6 bases from J, the gap between germline ends came to 16 bases. Germline V gene data show CDR1 as GTSNPN and CDR2 as SVGIG (reference sequence). The CDR3 reads CAWSRTGREDGYTL. CDR3 coding DNA: TGTGCCTGGAGTCGAACAGGGCGAGAAGATGGCTACACCCTC.

This clonotype appeared many times. The chain uses TRBV11-1 and TRBJ1-1; D remains unclear. This CDR3 region has 13 residues. Germline-derived CDR1 and CDR2 are SGHAT and FQDESV (reference sequence). Trimming removed 5 bases from V and 6 bases from J, with 13 bases in between. The CDR3 region is CASSLGVRSEAFF. The CDR3 DNA is TGTGCCAGCAGCCTCGGGGTAAGGTCTGAAGCTTTCTTT.

This clonotype has a handful of counts. The V gene is TRBV24-1, the J gene TRBJ2-6; the match to TRBD1 covers 8 bases. With V trimmed by 7 bases and J by 3 bases, 7 bases remained unmatched. Germline V gene sequence: CDR1 KGHDR, CDR2 SFDVKD. This CDR3 spans 16 amino acids. In DNA, the CDR3 is TGTGCCACCAGCCCGGGACAGGCGAGTGGGGCCAACGTCCTGACTTTC. Its protein product is CATSPGQASGANVLTF.

This clonotype was recorded many times. The CDR3 region has the DNA TGTGCCAGCAGAAACAGACTAGCGGGAGTGGATACGCAGTATTTT. This translates into CASRNRLAGVDTQYF. The chain is built from TRBV12-3 or TRBV12-4 and TRBJ2-3, with 12 bases matching TRBD2. CDR3 size: 15 residues. The V and J ends lost 6 bases and 6 bases, in that order; junction bases with no gene match: 7.

This clonotype was picked up a small number of times. The chain links TRBV20-1 to TRBJ1-5; 9 bases line up with TRBD1. CDR1 and CDR2 (germline): DFQATT, SNEGSKA (reference sequence). CDR3 size: 16 residues. The CDR3 sequence is CSARDRAILSNQPQHF. Written as DNA, the CDR3 is TGCAGCGCCCGGGACAGGGCTATACTGAGCAATCAGCCCCAGCATTTT.

This clonotype was detected only a few times. The V call is TRBV19, the J call TRBJ2-5, with TRBD1 identical over 7 bases. V gave up 5 bases and J gave up 5 bases; unmatched junction bases: 8. CDR3 size: 14 residues. Germline V lookup: CDR1 LNHDA, CDR2 SQIVND (reference sequence). The CDR3 loop reads CASSVTGVSETQYF. The CDR3 DNA reads TGTGCCAGTAGTGTCACAGGGGTGTCGGAGACCCAGTACTTC.

This clonotype was detected a few times. This chain links TRBV19 with TRBJ1-1; TRBD1 might be the D (5 bases). Between the trimmed V and J ends, which lost 3 bases and 2 bases, there was a span of 10 bases. This CDR3 comprises 14 residues. CDR1 is LNHDA and CDR2 is SQIVND in the germline V gene (reference sequence). The CDR3 spells CASSIGGGNTEAFF. The CDR3 bases are TGTGCCAGTAGTATTGGGGGTGGAAACACTGAAGCTTTCTTT.

This clonotype turned up a few times. The chain uses TRBV9 and TRBJ1-4; D remains unclear. V lost 1 base to trimming and J lost 8 bases, with 18 bases between them. The length of the CDR3 is 16 residues. Germline V CDR1 and CDR2: SGDLS, YYNGEE. The CDR3 loop is CASSVLGSPSSEKLFF. The CDR3, as DNA: TGTGCCAGCAGCGTACTCGGCAGCCCTTCGTCCGAAAAACTGTTTTTT.

The rearrangement links TRBV6-1 to TRBJ1-5, with unresolved D. Trimming shortened V by 2 bases and J by 4 bases, and 15 bases separated the two germline ends. CDR3 size: 16 residues. Germline-derived CDR1 and CDR2 are MNHNS and SASEGT. The DNA for the CDR3 is TGTGCCAGCAGTGAATCCCGCGGCAGCGATAATCAGCCCCAGCATTTT. Its translation is CASSESRGSDNQPQHF.

Many counts were recorded for this clonotype. The rearrangement links TRBV28 to TRBJ2-5; no reliable D call. Germline V gene sequence: CDR1 MDHEN, CDR2 SYDVKM. Trimming stripped 3 bases from V and 7 bases from J, with 12 bases between. The CDR3 consists of 13 residues. The CDR3 reads CASSLPTVGTQYF. CDR3 nucleotides: TGTGCCAGCAGTTTGCCTACAGTTGGGACCCAGTACTTC. The variable domain in full, with the rest retrieved from reference TRBV28 and TRBJ2-5, is DVKVTQSSRYLVKRTGEKVFLECVQDMDHENMFWYRQDPGLGLRLIYFSYDVKMKEKGDIPEGYSVSREKKERFSLILESASTNQTSMYLCASSLPTVGTQYFGPGTRLLVL.

At least ten counts were recorded for this clonotype. This chain joins TRBV7-8 and TRBJ2-7; D gene ambiguous. The CDR3 totals 11 residues. Germline-derived CDR1 and CDR2 are SGHVS and FQNEAQ. V was clipped by 5 bases and J by 3 bases, with 5 bases between them. CDR3 in amino acids: CASSGDYEQYF. The DNA for the CDR3 is TGTGCCAGCAGCGGCGACTACGAGCAGTACTTC. Full variable domain (remainder filled in from reference TRBV7-8 and TRBJ2-7): GAGVSQSPRYKVAKRGQDVALRCDPISGHVSLFWYQQALGQGPEFLTYFQNEAQLDKSGLPSDRFFAERPEGSVSTLKIQRTQQEDSAVYLCASSGDYEQYFGPGTRLTVT.